This is a list of T cell receptor beta chains from one sample in a study of spatial heterogeneity in lung cancer. TCRdb recomputed calls from the 5' RACE reads with MiXCR, one row per CDR3 protein. The table shows approximately 70,000 distinct CDR3 sequences, with 8% to 10% occurring only once. The material sequenced was PBMCs, taken at follow-up. The receptor set was obtained from a female donor with early-stage non-small cell lung cancer. The CDR3 runs from the conserved cysteine through the conserved F or W.

TRBV10-3	TRBJ2-5	CAISESKVDTQYF
TRBV29-1	TRBJ2-7	CSVEHGPGGMSFF
TRBV28	TRBJ1-5	CASRQQGSNQPQHF
TRBV15	TRBJ2-7	CATSRRVSYEQYF
TRBV15	TRBJ2-5	CATSRGDSQETQYF
TRBV7-6	TRBJ1-4	CASSLAPGSSFRYEKLFF
TRBV3-1	TRBJ1-2	CASSLNPGGPSGYTF
TRBV7-6	TRBJ1-3	CASSPKQGISGNTIYF
TRBV5-1	TRBJ2-2	CASSLRTDANTGELFF
TRBV18	TRBJ2-1	CASSPLTPAGGSGEQFF
TRBV3-1	TRBJ1-1	CASSLSRDREAFF
TRBV20-1	TRBJ2-3	CSVTTPRLTDTQYF
TRBV10-3	TRBJ2-5	CAISESDGTGVETQYF
TRBV5-1	TRBJ2-1	CASSPSGEMYNEQFF
TRBV6-6	TRBJ1-2	CASWTETAYGYTF
TRBV28	TRBJ2-1	CASSPPQAGNNEQFF
TRBV15	TRBJ2-5	CATSRDPGRQETQYF
TRBV5-1	TRBJ2-7	CASSLLGQAYEQYF
TRBV7-2	TRBJ2-3	CASSLSLAGGDTQYF
TRBV28	TRBJ2-5	CASSALTSGRRAETQYF
TRBV5-1	TRBJ2-3	CASRITPTDTQYF
TRBV28	TRBJ1-5	CASTNSNQPQHF
TRBV6-2/TRBV6-3	TRBJ1-2	CASRDPFFYGYTF
TRBV19	TRBJ2-1	CASSGPYNEQFF
TRBV11-1	TRBJ1-1	CATGRAEAFF
TRBV6-1	TRBJ2-7	CASKGTSIAYEQYF
TRBV7-8	TRBJ2-5	CASSLGWEETQYF
TRBV7-3	TRBJ2-1	CASSLTVGDNEQFF
TRBV20-1	TRBJ2-7	CSARSTYEQYF
TRBV6-6	TRBJ2-7	CASSYRTSGRVEQYF
TRBV5-1	TRBJ2-1	CASSLAISGEGVF
TRBV20-1	TRBJ2-1	CSAPVQRDYNEQFF
TRBV4-1	TRBJ2-1	CASSQGASTRVYNEQFF
TRBV29-1	TRBJ1-5	CSVAQGKGQPQHF
TRBV18	TRBJ2-7	CASSRGQGVYEQYF
TRBV28	TRBJ2-3	CASSLSRGEGDTQYF
TRBV7-2	TRBJ2-7	CASSSWTSATYEQYF
TRBV5-4	TRBJ1-2	CASSATDNYGYTF
TRBV19	TRBJ1-5	CASVGGSGDQPQHF
TRBV20-1	TRBJ1-2	CSASSPVTGGNGYTF